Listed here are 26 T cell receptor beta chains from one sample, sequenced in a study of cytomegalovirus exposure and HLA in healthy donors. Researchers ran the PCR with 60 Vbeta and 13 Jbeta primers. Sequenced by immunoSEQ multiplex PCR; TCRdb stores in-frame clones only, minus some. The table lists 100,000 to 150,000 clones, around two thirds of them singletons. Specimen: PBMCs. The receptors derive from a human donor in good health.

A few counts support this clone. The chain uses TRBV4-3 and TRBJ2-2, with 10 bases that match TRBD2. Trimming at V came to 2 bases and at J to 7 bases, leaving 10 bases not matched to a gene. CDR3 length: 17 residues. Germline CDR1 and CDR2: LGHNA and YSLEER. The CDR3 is CASSQPLAGEGNGELFF. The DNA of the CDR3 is TGCGCCAGCAGCCAACCGCTAGCGGGGGAGGGTAACGGGGAGCTGTTTTTT.

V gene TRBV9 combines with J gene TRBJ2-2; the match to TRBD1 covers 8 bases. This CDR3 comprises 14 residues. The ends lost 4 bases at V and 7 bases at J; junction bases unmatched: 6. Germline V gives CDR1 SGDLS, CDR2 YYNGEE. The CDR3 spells CASSPGGADGELFF. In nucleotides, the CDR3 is TGTGCCAGCAGCCCAGGGGGCGCAGACGGGGAGCTGTTTTTT.

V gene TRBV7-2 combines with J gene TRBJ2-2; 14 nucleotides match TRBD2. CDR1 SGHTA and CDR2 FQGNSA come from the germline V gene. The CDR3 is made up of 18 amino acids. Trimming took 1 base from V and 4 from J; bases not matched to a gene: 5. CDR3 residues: CASSLGTSGGLATGELFF. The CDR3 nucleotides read TGTGCCAGCAGCTTAGGGACTAGCGGGGGGCTGGCCACCGGGGAGCTGTTTTTT. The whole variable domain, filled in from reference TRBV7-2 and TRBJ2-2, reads GAGVSQSPSNKVTEKGKDVELRCDPISGHTALYWYRQSLGQGLEFLIYFQGNSAPDKSGLPSDRFSAERTGGSVSTLTIQRTQQEDSAVYLCASSLGTSGGLATGELFFGEGSRLTVL.

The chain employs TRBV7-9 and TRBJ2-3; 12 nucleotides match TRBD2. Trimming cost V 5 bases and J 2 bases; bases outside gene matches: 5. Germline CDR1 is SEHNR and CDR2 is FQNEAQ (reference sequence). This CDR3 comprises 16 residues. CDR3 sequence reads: CASSPTSGGSTDTQYF. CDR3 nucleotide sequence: TGTGCCAGCAGCCCGACTAGCGGGGGATCCACAGATACGCAGTATTTT. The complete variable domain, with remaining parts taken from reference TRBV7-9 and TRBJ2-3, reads DTGVSQNPRHKITKRGQNVTFRCDPISEHNRLYWYRQTLGQGPEFLTYFQNEAQLEKSRLLSDRFSAERPKGSFSTLEIQRTEQGDSAMYLCASSPTSGGSTDTQYFGPGTRLTVL.

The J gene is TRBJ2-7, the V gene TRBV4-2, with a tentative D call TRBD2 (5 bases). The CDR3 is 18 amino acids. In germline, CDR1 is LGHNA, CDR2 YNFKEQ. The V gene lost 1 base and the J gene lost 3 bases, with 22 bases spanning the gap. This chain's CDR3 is CASSQGVSLRAPYYEQYF. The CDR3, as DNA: TGTGCCAGCAGCCAAGGAGTGAGTTTGAGGGCCCCGTACTACGAGCAGTACTTC.

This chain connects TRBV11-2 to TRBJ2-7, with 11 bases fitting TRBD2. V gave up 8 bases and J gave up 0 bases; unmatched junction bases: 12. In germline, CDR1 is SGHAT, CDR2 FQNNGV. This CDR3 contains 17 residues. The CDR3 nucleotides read TGTGCCAGCGCCCTTACTAGCGGGGGAGTCCTCTCCTACGAGCAGTACTTC. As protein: CASALTSGGVLSYEQYF.

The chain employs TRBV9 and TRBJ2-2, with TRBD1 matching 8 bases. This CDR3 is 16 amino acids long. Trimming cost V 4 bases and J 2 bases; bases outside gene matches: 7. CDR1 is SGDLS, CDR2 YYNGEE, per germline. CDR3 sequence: CASSFRTGINTGELFF. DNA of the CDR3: TGTGCCAGCAGCTTCAGGACAGGGATAAACACCGGGGAGCTGTTTTTT.

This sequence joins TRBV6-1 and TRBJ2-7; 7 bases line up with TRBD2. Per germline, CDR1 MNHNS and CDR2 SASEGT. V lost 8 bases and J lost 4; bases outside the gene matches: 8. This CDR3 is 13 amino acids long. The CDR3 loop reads CASGGRAGYEQYF. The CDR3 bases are TGTGCCAGCGGGGGGAGGGCTGGGTACGAGCAGTACTTC.

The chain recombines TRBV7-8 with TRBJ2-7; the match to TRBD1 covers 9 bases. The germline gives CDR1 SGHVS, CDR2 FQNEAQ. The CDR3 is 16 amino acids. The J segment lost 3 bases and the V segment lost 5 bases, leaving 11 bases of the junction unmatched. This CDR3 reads CASSGDRVRDFYEQYF. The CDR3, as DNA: TGTGCCAGCAGCGGGGACAGGGTTAGGGATTTCTACGAGCAGTACTTC.

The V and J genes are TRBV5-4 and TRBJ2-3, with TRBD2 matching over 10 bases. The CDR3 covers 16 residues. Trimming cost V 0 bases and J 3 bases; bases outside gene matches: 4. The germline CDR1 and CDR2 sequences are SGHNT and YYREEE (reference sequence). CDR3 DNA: TGTGCCAGCAGCTTGGGAACTAGCGGGAAAACAGATACGCAGTATTTT. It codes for CASSLGTSGKTDTQYF.

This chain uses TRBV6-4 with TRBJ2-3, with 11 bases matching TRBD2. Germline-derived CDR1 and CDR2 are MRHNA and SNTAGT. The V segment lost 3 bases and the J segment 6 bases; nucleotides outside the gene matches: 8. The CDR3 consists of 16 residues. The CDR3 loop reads CASSEIAGGPSDTQYF. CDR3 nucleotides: TGTGCCAGCAGTGAAATAGCGGGGGGGCCGTCTGATACGCAGTATTTT.

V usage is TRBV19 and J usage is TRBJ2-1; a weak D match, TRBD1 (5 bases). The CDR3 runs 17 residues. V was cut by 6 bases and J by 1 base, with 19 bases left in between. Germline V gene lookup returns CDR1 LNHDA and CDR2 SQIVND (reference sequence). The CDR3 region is CASRDPRGASSYNEQFF. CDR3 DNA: TGTGCCAGTAGAGACCCTCGTGGGGCGAGTTCCTACAATGAGCAGTTCTTC.

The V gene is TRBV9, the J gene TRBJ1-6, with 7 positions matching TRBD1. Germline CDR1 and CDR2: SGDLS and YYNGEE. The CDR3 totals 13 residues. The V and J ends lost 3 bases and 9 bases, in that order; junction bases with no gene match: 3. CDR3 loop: CASSAGGSSPLHF. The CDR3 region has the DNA TGTGCCAGCAGCGCAGGGGGGAGTTCACCCCTCCACTTT.

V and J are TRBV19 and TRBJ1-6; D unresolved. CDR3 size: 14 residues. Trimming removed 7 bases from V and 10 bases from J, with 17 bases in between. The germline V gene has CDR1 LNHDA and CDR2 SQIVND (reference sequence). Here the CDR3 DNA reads TGTGCCAGTAACCCGGGTTCTTTGCAATCACCCCTCCACTTT. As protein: CASNPGSLQSPLHF.

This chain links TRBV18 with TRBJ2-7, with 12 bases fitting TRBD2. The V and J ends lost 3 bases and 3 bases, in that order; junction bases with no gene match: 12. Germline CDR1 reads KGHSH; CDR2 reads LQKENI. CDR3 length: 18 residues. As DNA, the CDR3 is TGTGCCAGCTCACCGTCCGGGACTAGCGGGCCCCGCGACTACGAGCAGTACTTC. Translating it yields CASSPSGTSGPRDYEQYF.

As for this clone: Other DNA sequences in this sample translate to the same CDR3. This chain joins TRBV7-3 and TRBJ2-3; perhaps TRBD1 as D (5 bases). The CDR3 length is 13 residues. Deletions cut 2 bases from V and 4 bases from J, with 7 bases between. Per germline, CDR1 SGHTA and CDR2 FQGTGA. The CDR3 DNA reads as TGTGCCAGCAGCTTATGGGGCGCAGATACGCAGTATTTT. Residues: CASSLWGADTQYF.

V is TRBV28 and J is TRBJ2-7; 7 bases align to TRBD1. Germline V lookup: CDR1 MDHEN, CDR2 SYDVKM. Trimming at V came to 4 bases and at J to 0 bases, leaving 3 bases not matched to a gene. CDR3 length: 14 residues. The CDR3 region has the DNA TGTGCCAGCAGTTGGGGACAGCACTCCTACGAGCAGTACTTC. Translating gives CASSWGQHSYEQYF.

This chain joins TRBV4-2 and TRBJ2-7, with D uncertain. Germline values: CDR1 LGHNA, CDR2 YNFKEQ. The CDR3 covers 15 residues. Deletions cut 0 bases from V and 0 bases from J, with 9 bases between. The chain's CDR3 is CASSQDHGFSYEQYF. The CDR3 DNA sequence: TGTGCCAGCAGCCAAGACCACGGTTTCTCCTACGAGCAGTACTTC.

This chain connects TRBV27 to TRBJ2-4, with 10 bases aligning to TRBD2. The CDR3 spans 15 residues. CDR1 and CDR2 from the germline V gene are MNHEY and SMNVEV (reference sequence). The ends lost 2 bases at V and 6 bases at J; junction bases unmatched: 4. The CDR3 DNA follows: TGTGCCAGCAGTTTACTAGCGGGAGCACTAAACATTCAGTACTTC. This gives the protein CASSLLAGALNIQYF.

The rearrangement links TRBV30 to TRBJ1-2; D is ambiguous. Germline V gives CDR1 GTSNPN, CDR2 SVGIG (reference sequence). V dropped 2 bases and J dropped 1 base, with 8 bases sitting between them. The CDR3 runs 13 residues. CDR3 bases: TGTGCCTGGAGTACCCAGTTTAACTATGGCTACACCTTC. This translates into CAWSTQFNYGYTF.

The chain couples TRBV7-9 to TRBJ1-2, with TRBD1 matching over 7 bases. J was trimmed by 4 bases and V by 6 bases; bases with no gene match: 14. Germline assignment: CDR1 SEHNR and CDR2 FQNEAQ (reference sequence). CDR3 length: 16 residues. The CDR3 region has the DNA TGTGCCAGCAGTTATGAAGGGGGCCCTGGTAGCTATGGCTACACCTTC. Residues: CASSYEGGPGSYGYTF.

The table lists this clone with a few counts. This CDR3 reads CASSQDGTGYQPQHF. The CDR3 DNA is TGCGCCAGCAGCCAAGATGGGACAGGGTATCAGCCCCAGCATTTT. This chain joins TRBV4-3 and TRBJ1-5; 9 bases agree with TRBD1. Germline CDR1 is LGHNA and CDR2 is YSLEER. The CDR3 extends over 15 amino acids. V shed 0 bases and J 5 bases; nucleotides not matched to a gene: 2.

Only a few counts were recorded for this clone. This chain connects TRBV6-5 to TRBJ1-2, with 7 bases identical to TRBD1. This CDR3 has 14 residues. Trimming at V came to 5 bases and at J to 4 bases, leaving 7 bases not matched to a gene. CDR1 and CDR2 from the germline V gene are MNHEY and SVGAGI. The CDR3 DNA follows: TGTGCCAGCAGTCCCCGGGCAGGGGGCTATGGCTACACCTTC. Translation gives CASSPRAGGYGYTF.

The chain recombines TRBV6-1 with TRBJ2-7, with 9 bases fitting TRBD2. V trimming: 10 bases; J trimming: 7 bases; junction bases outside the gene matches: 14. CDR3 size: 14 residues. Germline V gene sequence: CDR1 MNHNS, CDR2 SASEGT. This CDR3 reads CATPGPREGGEQYF. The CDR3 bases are TGTGCCACCCCAGGACCGCGGGAGGGAGGGGAGCAGTACTTC.

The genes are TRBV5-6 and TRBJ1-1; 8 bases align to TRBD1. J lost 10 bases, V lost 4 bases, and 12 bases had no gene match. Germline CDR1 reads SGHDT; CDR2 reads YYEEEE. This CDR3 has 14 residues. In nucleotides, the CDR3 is TGTGCCAGCAGCACACTAACAGGGGGGGGGCGAGCTTTCTTT. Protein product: CASSTLTGGGRAFF.

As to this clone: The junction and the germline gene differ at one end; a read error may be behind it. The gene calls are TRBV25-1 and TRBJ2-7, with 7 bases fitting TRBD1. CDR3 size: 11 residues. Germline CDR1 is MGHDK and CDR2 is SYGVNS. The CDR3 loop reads CASSELGQPHF. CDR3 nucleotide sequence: TGTGCCAGCAGTGAACTGGGACAGCCACACTTC.